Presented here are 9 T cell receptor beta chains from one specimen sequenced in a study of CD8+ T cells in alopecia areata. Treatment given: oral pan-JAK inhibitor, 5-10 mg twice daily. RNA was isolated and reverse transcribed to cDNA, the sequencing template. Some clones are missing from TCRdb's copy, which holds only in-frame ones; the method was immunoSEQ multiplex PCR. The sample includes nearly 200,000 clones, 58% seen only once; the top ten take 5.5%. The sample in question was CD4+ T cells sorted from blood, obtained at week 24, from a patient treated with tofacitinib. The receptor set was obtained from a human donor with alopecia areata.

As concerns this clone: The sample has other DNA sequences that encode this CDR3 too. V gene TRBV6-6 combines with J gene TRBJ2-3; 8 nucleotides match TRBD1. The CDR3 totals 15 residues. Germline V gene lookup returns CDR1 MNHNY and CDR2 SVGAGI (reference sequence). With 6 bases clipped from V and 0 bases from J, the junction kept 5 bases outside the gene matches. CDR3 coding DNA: TGTGCCAGCAGCTGGGACAGGAGAAGCACAGATACGCAGTATTTT. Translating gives CASSWDRRSTDTQYF.

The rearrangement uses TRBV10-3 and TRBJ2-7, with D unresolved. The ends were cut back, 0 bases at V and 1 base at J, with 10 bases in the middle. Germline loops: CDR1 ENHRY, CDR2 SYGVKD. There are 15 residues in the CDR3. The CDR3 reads CAISESATSSYEQYF. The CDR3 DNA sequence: TGTGCCATCAGTGAGTCGGCTACAAGTTCCTACGAGCAGTACTTC.

The CDR3 loop is CASSPRQPPLEQYF. CDR3 nucleotide sequence: TGTGCCAGCAGCCCAAGACAGCCCCCTCTCGAGCAGTACTTC. The chain carries TRBV7-2 and TRBJ2-7; D is possibly TRBD1 (5 bases). The CDR3 is 14 residues long. Germline V gene lookup returns CDR1 SGHTA and CDR2 FQGNSA. Trimming shortened V by 5 bases and J by 6 bases, and 17 bases separated the two germline ends.

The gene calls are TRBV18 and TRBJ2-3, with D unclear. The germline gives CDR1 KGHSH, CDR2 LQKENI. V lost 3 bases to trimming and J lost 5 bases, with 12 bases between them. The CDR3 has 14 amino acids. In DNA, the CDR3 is TGTGCCAGCTCACCGGGCCGGCATGGAGATACGCAGTATTTT. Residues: CASSPGRHGDTQYF.

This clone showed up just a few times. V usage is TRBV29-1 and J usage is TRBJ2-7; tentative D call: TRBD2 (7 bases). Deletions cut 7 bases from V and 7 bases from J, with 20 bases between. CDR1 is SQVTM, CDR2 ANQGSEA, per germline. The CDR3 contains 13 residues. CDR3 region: CSAERGRAGEQYF. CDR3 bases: TGCAGCGCCGAGAGGGGGAGGGCAGGTGAGCAGTACTTC.

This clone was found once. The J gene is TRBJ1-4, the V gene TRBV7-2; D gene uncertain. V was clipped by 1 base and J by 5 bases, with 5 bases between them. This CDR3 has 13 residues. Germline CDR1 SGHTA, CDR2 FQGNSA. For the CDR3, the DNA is TGTGCCAGCAGCTTAGGGAAAAATGAAAAACTGTTTTTT. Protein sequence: CASSLGKNEKLFF.

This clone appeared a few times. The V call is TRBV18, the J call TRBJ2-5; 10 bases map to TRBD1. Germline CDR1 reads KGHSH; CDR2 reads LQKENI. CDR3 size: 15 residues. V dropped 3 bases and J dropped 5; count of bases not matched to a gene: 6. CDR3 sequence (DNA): TGTGCCAGCTCACCGCCGACAGGGGGCCGGGAGACCCAGTACTTC. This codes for CASSPPTGGRETQYF.

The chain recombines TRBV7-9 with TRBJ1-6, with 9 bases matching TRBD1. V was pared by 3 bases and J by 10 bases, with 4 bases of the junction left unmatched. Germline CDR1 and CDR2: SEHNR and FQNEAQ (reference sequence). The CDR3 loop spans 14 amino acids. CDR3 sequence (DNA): TGTGCCAGCAGCTTGGACAGGGGACGGTCACCCCTCCACTTT. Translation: CASSLDRGRSPLHF. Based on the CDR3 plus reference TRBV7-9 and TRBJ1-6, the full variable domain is DTGVSQNPRHKITKRGQNVTFRCDPISEHNRLYWYRQTLGQGPEFLTYFQNEAQLEKSRLLSDRFSAERPKGSFSTLEIQRTEQGDSAMYLCASSLDRGRSPLHFGNGTRLTVT.

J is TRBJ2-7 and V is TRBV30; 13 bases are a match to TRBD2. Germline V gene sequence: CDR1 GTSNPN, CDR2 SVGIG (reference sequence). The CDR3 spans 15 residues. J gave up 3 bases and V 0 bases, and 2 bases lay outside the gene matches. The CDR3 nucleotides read TGTGCCTGGAGTGTAGGGACTAGCGGGGACTACGAGCAGTACTTC. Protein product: CAWSVGTSGDYEQYF.